Listed here is a single TCR beta chain. CDR3 size: 16 residues. Per germline, CDR1 MNHEY and CDR2 SVGEGT. V was clipped by 0 bases and J by 2 bases, with 13 bases between them. Measured with immunoSEQ multiplex PCR; TCRdb has only the in-frame clones, and not every one. Found here are fewer than 200,000 clones, about 91% of them singletons; the top ten hold around 10%. The data were taken from a study of T cell responses to AZD1222 COVID-19 vaccine. This sequence joins TRBV6-2 or TRBV6-3 and TRBJ2-5; possibly TRBD1 for D (6 bases). The sequence was obtained from an adult who received the AZD1222 COVID-19 vaccine. Material: peripheral blood, obtained 28 days after the second AZD1222 dose. The CDR3 here is CASSYSTGRGQETQYF. In DNA, the CDR3 is TGTGCCAGCAGTTACTCGACGGGCAGGGGACAAGAGACCCAGTACTTC.